This TCR beta chain was recovered during a study of blood T cell repertoires in COVID-19. The V gene lost 4 bases and the J gene lost 1 base, with 10 bases spanning the gap. The CDR3 length is 14 residues. Germline-derived CDR1 and CDR2 are LGHDT and YNNKEL (reference sequence). This table comes from immunoSEQ multiplex PCR, and its TCRdb copy is limited to in-frame clones, with some not included. In the table there are 120,000 or so clones, approximately 74% of which are singletons. The origin of this receptor is a man aged 55 to 70 with acute or convalescent COVID-19. The chain has TRBV3-1 (or the pseudogene TRBV3-2) and TRBJ1-1, with unresolved D. The specimen sequenced was peripheral blood. CDR3 in amino acids: CASSLRHRNTEAFF. In DNA, the CDR3 is TGTGCCAGCAGCCTAAGGCACAGGAACACTGAAGCTTTCTTT.